The 9 T cell receptor beta chains listed next were all sequenced from one sample in a study of blood T cells in healthy people across ages. A second roughly 6 to 11 cycle PCR used barcoded and J-beta primers. TCRdb processed the 5' RACE reads anew with MiXCR; each CDR3 protein has one entry. The sample includes approximately 900,000 distinct CDR3 sequences, just under 30% of them seen just once. This sample also appeared in a second study, on T cells of mothers and their children.

Input material: blood. Source of these receptors: a woman in her forties in good health.

This clonotype has a count of ten or more. The chain employs TRBV5-1 and TRBJ2-7, with a possible D match to TRBD1 (6 bases). CDR1 and CDR2 (germline): SGHRS, YFSETQ. This CDR3 has 15 residues. Trimming stripped 0 bases from V and 2 bases from J, with 12 bases between. The CDR3 DNA follows: TGCGCCAGCAGCTTGGCCGACTCAGGGGCCTACGAGCAGTACTTC. Amino acids: CASSLADSGAYEQYF.

V gene TRBV12-3 or TRBV12-4 combines with J gene TRBJ2-3; perhaps TRBD2 as D (6 bases). The length of the CDR3 is 17 residues. V lost 4 bases to trimming and J lost 2 bases, with 19 bases between them. The CDR3 loop reads CASSSAPGGLNTDTQYF. The CDR3 DNA follows: TGTGCCAGCAGTTCGGCGCCCGGGGGATTAAACACAGATACGCAGTATTTT.

V usage is TRBV19 and J usage is TRBJ2-1; 9 bases align to TRBD1. Germline values: CDR1 LNHDA, CDR2 SQIVND (reference sequence). After removal of 6 bases from V and 6 bases from J, the junction contained 12 bases not matched to a gene. The CDR3 length is 16 residues. The chain's CDR3 is CASRPLMDRGGNEQFF. The CDR3 region has the DNA TGTGCCAGTAGGCCCTTGATGGACAGGGGCGGCAATGAGCAGTTCTTC.

This chain connects TRBV14 to TRBJ1-3, with TRBD1 identical over 10 bases. V shed 7 bases, J shed 7 bases, and the junction held 7 bases outside the gene matches. The length of the CDR3 is 14 residues. Germline V gene data show CDR1 as SGHDN and CDR2 as FVKESK. The CDR3 sequence: CASTPGQGINTIYF. In DNA form, the CDR3 reads TGTGCCAGCACCCCGGGACAGGGGATCAACACCATATATTTT.

V is TRBV5-1 and J is TRBJ2-1, with 8 bases lining up with TRBD2. The V gene's germline CDR1 is SGHRS and CDR2 YFSETQ. Unmatched junction bases numbered 6, after V lost 0 bases and J lost 7 bases. CDR3 length: 15 residues. In nucleotides, the CDR3 is TGCGCCAGCAGCTTGGCGGGGGGGACCAAGAATGAGCAGTTCTTC. Residues: CASSLAGGTKNEQFF.

This clonotype was seen only a few times. A read error may explain this, as a much larger clone is one base away. The V and J genes are TRBV2 and TRBJ2-1, with TRBD2 matching 7 bases. The end of the DNA aligns better with TRBJ2-7, so the J call may be wrong. Germline loops: CDR1 SNHLY, CDR2 FYNNEI. The CDR3 sequence is 14 residues long. The CDR3 coding sequence is TGTGCCAGCGGGGAGGGAAGATTCTACAATGAGCAGTACTTC. It yields the protein CASGEGRFYNEQYF.

This clonotype was detected many times. The chain has TRBV27 and TRBJ1-5, with a possible D match to TRBD1 (5 bases). CDR1 and CDR2 (germline): MNHEY, SMNVEV (reference sequence). Trimming removed 6 bases from V and 6 bases from J, with 12 bases in between. This CDR3 region has 13 residues. The CDR3 sequence is CASRESGIQPQHF. CDR3 DNA: TGTGCCAGCAGGGAATCAGGGATTCAGCCCCAGCATTTT.

A few counts support this clonotype. The rearrangement links TRBV2 to TRBJ2-1; the D gene is possibly TRBD1 (6 bases). The CDR3 is 14 amino acids. The V end lost 10 bases, the J end lost 9 bases, and 22 bases lay between the germline ends. Germline V gene lookup returns CDR1 SNHLY and CDR2 FYNNEI. CDR3 nucleotide sequence: TGTGCCAACAGCCTCTCCTTGGGGGCACCTGAGCAGTTCTTC. Translation: CANSLSLGAPEQFF.

Remarks on this clonotype: This sequence may be a read error, since a much larger clone differs from it by one base. This chain connects TRBV20-1 to TRBJ2-1, with D hard to call. Trimming removed 3 bases from V and 8 bases from J, with 5 bases in between. Germline V gene lookup returns CDR1 DFQATT and CDR2 SNEGSKA (reference sequence). The CDR3 is 10 amino acids. CDR3 amino acids: CSARWDEQFF. CDR3 coding DNA: TGCAGTGCTAGGTGGGATGAGCAGTTCTTC.